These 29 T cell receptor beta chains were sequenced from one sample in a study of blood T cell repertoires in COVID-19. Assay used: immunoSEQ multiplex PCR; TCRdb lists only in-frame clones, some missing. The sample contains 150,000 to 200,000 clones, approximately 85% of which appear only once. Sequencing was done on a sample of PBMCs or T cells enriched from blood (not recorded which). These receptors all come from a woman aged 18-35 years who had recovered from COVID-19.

DNA of the CDR3: TGTGCCAGCAGGCGTAACACTGAAGCTTTCTTT. It yields the protein CASRRNTEAFF. This chain connects TRBV27 to TRBJ1-1; no clear D gene. The CDR3 length is 11 residues. CDR1 and CDR2 from the germline V gene are MNHEY and SMNVEV (reference sequence). The germline V and J ends were trimmed by 6 bases and 2 bases, with 4 bases remaining between them.

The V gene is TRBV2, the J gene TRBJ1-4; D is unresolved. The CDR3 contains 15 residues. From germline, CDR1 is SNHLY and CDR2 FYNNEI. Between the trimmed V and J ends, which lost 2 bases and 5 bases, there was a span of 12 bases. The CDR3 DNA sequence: TGTGCCAGCAGTGAATGGGTCCGGGAAAATGAAAAACTGTTTTTT. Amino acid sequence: CASSEWVRENEKLFF.

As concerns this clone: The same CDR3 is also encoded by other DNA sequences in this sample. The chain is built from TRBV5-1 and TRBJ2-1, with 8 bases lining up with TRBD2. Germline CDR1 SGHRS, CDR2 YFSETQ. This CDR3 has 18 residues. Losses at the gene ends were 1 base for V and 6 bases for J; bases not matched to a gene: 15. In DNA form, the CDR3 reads TGCGCCAGCAGCTTGCCTTTAACGGGAGGGCCAAGGTCCAATGAGCAGTTCTTC. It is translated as CASSLPLTGGPRSNEQFF.

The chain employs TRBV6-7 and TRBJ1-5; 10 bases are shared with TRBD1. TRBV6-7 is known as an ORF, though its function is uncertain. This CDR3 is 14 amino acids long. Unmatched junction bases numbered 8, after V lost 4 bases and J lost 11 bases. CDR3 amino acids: CASSWRGQGFSQHF. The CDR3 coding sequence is TGTGCCAGCAGTTGGAGGGGACAGGGGTTTTCCCAGCATTTT.

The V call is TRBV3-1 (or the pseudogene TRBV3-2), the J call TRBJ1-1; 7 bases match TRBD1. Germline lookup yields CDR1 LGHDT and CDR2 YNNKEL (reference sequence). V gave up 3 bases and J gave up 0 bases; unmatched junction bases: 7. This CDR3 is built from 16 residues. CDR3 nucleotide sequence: TGTGCCAGCAGCCAGGGGACAGCTATCATGAACACTGAAGCTTTCTTT. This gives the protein CASSQGTAIMNTEAFF.

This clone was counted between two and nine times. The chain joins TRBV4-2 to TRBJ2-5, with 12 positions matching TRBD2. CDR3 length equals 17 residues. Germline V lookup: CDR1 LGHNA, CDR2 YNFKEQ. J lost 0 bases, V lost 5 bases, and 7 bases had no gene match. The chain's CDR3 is CASSDQTSGGNQETQYF. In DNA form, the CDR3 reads TGTGCCAGCAGCGATCAGACTAGCGGGGGCAACCAAGAGACCCAGTACTTC.

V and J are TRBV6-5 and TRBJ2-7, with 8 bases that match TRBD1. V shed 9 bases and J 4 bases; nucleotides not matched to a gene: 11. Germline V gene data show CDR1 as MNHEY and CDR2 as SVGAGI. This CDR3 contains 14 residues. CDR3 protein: CASSGQAEVYEQYF. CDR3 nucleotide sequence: TGTGCCAGTTCGGGACAGGCAGAAGTATACGAGCAGTACTTC.

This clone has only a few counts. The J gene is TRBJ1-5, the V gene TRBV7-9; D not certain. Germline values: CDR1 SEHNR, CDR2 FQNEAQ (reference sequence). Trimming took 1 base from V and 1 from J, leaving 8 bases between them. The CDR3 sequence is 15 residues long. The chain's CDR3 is CASSLDSGSNQPQHF. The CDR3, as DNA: TGTGCCAGCAGCTTAGACAGCGGGAGCAATCAGCCCCAGCATTTT. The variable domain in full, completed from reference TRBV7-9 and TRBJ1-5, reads DTGVSQNPRHKITKRGQNVTFRCDPISEHNRLYWYRQTLGQGPEFLTYFQNEAQLEKSRLLSDRFSAERPKGSFSTLEIQRTEQGDSAMYLCASSLDSGSNQPQHFGDGTRLSIL.

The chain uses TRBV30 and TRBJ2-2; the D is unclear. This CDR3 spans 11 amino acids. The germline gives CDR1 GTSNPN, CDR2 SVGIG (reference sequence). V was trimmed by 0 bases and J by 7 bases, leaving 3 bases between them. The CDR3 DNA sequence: TGTGCCTGGAGTGTCGGCGGGGAGCTGTTTTTT. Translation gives CAWSVGGELFF.

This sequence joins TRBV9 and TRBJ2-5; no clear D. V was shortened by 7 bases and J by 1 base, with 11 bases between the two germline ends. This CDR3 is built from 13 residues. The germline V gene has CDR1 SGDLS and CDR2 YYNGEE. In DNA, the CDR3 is TGTGCCAGCGGCACAACGATCCAAGAGACCCAGTACTTC. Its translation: CASGTTIQETQYF.

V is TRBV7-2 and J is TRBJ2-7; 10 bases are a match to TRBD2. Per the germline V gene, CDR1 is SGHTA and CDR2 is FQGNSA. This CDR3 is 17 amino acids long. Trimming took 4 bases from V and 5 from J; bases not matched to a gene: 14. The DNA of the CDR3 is TGTGCCAGCAGCTCCCGCCCCCCACTAGCGGGGAATGACGAGCAGTACTTC. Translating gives CASSSRPPLAGNDEQYF.

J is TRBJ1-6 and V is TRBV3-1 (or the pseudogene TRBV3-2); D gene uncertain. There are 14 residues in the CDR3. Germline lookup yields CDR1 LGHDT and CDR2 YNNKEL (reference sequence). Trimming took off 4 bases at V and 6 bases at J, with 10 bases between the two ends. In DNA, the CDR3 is TGTGCCAGCAGCCCCGGGTCCCCTAATTCACCCCTCCACTTT. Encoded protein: CASSPGSPNSPLHF.

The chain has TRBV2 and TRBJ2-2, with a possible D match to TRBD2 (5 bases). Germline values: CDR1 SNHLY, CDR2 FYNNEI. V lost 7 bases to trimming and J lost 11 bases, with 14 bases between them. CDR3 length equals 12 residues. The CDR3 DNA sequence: TGTGCCAGCAATACGGGGTTAAGCGAGCTGTTTTTT. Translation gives CASNTGLSELFF.

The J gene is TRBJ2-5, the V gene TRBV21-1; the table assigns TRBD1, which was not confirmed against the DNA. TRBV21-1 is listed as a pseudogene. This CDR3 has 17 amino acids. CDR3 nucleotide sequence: TGTGCCAGCAGCAAAGAACAGGGGTTCCCGCGGCAAGAGACCCAGTACTTC. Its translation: CASSKEQGFPRQETQYF.

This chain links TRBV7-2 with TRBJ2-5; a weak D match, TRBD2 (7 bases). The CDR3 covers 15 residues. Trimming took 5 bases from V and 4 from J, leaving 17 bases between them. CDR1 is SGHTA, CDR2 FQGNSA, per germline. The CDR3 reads CASSSPLGGAETQYF. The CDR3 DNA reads TGTGCCAGCAGCAGTCCCTTGGGGGGGGCAGAGACCCAGTACTTC.

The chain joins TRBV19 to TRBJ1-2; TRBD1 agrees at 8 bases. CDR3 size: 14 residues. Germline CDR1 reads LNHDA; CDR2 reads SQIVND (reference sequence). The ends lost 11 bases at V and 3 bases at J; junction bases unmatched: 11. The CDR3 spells CASLDRASDYGYTF. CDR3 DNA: TGTGCCTCCTTGGACAGGGCCTCGGACTATGGCTACACCTTC.

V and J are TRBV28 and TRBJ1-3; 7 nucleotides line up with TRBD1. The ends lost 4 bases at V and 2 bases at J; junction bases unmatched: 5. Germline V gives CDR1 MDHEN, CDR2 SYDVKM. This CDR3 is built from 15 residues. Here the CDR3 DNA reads TGTGCCAGCAGTTACAGGGGTTTGACTGGAAACACCATATATTTT. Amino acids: CASSYRGLTGNTIYF. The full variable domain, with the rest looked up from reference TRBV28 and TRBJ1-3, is DVKVTQSSRYLVKRTGEKVFLECVQDMDHENMFWYRQDPGLGLRLIYFSYDVKMKEKGDIPEGYSVSREKKERFSLILESASTNQTSMYLCASSYRGLTGNTIYFGEGSWLTVV.

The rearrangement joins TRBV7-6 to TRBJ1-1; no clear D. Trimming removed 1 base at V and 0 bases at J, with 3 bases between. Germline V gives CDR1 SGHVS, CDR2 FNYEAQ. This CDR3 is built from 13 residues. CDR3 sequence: CASSLGMNTEAFF. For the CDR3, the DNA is TGTGCCAGCAGCTTAGGTATGAACACTGAAGCTTTCTTT.

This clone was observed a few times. The CDR3 nucleotides are TGTGCCATCAGTGAGTCCGGGGGTCGGGCTAGCGGGAGGGCCGATGAGCAGTTCTTC. Protein: CAISESGGRASGRADEQFF. V gene TRBV10-3 combines with J gene TRBJ2-1, with TRBD2 identical over 12 bases. V lost 0 bases, J lost 8 bases, and 14 bases stayed unmatched. Germline V gene lookup returns CDR1 ENHRY and CDR2 SYGVKD. CDR3 size: 19 residues.

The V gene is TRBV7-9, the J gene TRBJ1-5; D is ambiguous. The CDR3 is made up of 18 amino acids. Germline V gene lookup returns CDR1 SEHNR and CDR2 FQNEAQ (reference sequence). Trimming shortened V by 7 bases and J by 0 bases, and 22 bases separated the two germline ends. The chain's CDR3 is CASTLGRVKIYSNQPQHF. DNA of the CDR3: TGTGCCAGCACCTTGGGGAGGGTTAAAATTTATAGCAATCAGCCCCAGCATTTT.

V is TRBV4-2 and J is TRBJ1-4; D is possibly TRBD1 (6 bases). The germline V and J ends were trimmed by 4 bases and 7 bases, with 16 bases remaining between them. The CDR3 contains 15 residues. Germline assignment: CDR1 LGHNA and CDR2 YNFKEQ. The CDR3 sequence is CASSPPGQAFEKLFF. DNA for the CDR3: TGTGCCAGCAGCCCTCCGGGACAAGCGTTTGAAAAACTGTTTTTT.

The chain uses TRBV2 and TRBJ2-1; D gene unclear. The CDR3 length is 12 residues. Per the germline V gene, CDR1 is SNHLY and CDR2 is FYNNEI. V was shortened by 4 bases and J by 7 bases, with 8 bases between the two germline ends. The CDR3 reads CASSALWNEQFF. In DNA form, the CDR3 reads TGTGCCAGCAGTGCACTCTGGAATGAGCAGTTCTTC.

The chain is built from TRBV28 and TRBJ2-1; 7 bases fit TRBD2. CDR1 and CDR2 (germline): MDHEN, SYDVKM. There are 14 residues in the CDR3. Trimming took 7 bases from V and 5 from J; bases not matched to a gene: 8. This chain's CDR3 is CASKLLRENNEQFF. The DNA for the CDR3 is TGTGCCAGCAAGCTTTTGCGGGAGAACAATGAGCAGTTCTTC.

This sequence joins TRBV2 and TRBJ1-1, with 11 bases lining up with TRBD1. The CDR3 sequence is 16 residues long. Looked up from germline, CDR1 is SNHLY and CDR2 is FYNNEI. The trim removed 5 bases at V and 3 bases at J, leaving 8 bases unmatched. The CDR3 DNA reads TGTGCCAGCAGTACGGGGACAGGGGGTTTCGACACTGAAGCTTTCTTT. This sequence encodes CASSTGTGGFDTEAFF.

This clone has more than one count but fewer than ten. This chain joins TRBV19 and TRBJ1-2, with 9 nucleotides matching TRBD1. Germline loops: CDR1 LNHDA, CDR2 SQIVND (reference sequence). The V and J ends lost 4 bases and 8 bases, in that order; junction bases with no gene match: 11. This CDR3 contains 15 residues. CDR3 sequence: CASSKLSGTGNGYTF. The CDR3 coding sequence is TGTGCCAGTAGTAAACTCTCCGGGACAGGGAACGGCTACACCTTC.

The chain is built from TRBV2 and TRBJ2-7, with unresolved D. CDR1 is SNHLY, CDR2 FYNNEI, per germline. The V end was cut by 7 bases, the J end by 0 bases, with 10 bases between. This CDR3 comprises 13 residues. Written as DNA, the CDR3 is TGTGCCAGCACCCTAGGTACCTCCTACGAGCAGTACTTC. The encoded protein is CASTLGTSYEQYF. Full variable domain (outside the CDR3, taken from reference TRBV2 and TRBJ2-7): EPEVTQTPSHQVTQMGQEVILRCVPISNHLYFYWYRQILGQKVEFLVSFYNNEISEKSEIFDDQFSVERPDGSNFTLKIRSTKLEDSAMYFCASTLGTSYEQYFGPGTRLTVT.

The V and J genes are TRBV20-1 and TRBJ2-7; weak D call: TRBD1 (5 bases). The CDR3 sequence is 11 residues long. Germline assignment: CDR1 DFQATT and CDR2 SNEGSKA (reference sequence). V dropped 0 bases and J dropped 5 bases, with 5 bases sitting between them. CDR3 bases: TGCAGTGCTAGAGACAGGGACGAGCAGTACTTC. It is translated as CSARDRDEQYF.

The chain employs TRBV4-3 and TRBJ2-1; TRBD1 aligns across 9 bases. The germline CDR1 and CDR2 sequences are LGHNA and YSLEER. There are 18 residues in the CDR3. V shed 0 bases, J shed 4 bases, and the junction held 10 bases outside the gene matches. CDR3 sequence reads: CASSQDSGGQGPYNEQFF. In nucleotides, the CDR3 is TGCGCCAGCAGCCAAGATTCCGGGGGACAGGGACCTTACAATGAGCAGTTCTTC.

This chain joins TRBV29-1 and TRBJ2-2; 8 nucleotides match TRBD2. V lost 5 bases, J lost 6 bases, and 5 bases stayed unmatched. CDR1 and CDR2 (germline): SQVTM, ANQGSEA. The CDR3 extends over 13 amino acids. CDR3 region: CSVLSGGAGELFF. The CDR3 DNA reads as TGCAGCGTTCTGTCGGGAGGGGCCGGGGAGCTGTTTTTT.